The clone carrying this TCR beta chain was seen a few times. What it binds is not known. This entry comes from a study of regulatory T cells in long-lasting Graves disease. Overall study context: A definition of persistent Graves' disease required over 5 years of antithyroid drugs plus positive TSH receptor antibodies.

According to the study, TCR beta libraries were built with iRepertoire HTBI primers and CDR3-region Arm-PCR. TCRdb re-analysed the multiplex PCR reads in MiXCR, keeping a single row per CDR3 protein. The profile covers 390,000 or so distinct CDR3 sequences, with about 23% appearing a single time and under 35% taken by the ten largest. Study outcomes and limitations: Persistent patients shared more public clonotypes (about 3,000) than newly diagnosed patients (about 970). Newly diagnosed patients had higher TCR diversity than persistent Graves' patients did.

CDR1 SEHNR and CDR2 FQNEAQ come from the germline V gene (reference sequence). The V segment lost 4 bases and the J segment 4 bases; nucleotides outside the gene matches: 8. The CDR3 extends over 15 amino acids. This sample's time point: persistent/refractory GD, antithyroid drugs over 5 years with positive TRAb. RNA from PBMCs was the source of the TCR library. Patients all came to the study from an endocrinology department in Xi'an, China. The J gene is TRBJ1-2, the V gene TRBV7-9, with 8 bases identical to TRBD1. This specimen was peripheral blood mononuclear cells (PBMCs), taken when the disease was refractory, from a patient treated with antithyroid drugs. The TCR was taken from a woman aged 35 to 49 with Graves disease. In DNA form, the CDR3 reads TGTGCCAGCAGCTCGGACAGGGTTCCTAGCTATGGCTACACCTTC. Translating gives CASSSDRVPSYGYTF.